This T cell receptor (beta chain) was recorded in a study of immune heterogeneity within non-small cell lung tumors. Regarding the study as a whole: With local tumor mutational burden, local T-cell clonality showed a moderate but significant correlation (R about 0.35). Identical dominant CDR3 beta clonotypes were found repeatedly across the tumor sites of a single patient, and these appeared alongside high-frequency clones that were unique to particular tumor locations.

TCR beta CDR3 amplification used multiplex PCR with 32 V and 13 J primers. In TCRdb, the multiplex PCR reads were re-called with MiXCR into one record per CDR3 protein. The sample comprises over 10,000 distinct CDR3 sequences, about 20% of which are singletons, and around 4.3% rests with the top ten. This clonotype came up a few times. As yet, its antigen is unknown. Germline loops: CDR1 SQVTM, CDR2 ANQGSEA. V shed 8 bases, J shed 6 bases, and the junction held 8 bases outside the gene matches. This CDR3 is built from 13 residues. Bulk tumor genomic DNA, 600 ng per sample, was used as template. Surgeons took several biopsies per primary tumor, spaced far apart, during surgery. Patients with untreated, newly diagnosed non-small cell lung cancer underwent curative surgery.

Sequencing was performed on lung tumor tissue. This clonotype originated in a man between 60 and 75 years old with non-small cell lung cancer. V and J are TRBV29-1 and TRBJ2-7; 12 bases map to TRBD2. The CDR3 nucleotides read TGCAGCATAACTAGCGGGAGGATCGGCGAGCAGTACTTC. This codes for CSITSGRIGEQYF.